The subject of this entry is one T cell receptor beta chain. Its specificity is unknown. This entry comes from a study of T cells in Graves' hyperthyroidism and ophthalmopathy. Overall study findings and caveats: Most thyroid clonotypes with frequency above 0.001 were detected in blood. It was a median about 6 months before onset that the model predicted ophthalmopathy.

Amplification yielded TCR beta CDR3 regions, with RNA transcripts as the source. Using the HTBI primer set, a first-round RT-PCR was run on the TCR CDR3. TCRdb analysed the multiplex PCR reads with MiXCR anew, one entry per CDR3 protein. This sample has some 690,000 distinct CDR3 sequences, with roughly a sixth found just once. The trim removed 6 bases at V and 9 bases at J, leaving 16 bases unmatched. CDR3 length: 17 amino acids. Germline loops: CDR1 SEHNR, CDR2 FQNEAQ (reference sequence). The chain uses TRBV7-9 and TRBJ2-1; 11 bases match TRBD2. The clonotype originates from a man aged 50-60 years with Graves' hyperthyroidism. The sequenced sample was blood. The CDR3 region has the DNA TGTGCCAGCAGTTCCATACCCTTAGCGGGAGGGCCGAGTGAGCAGTTCTTC. Translated: CASSSIPLAGGPSEQFF.